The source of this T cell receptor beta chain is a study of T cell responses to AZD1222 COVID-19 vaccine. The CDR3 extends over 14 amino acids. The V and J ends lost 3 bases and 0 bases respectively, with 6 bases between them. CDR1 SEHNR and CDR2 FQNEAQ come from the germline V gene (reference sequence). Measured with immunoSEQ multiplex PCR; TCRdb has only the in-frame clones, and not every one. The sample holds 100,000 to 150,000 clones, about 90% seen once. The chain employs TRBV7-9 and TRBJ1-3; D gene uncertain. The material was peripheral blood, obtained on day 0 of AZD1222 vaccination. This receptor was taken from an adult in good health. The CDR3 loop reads CASSFGSSGNTIYF. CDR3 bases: TGTGCCAGCAGCTTCGGGAGCTCTGGAAACACCATATATTTT.